The 24 T cell receptor beta chains below all came from one sample that was sequenced in a study of CD8+ T cells in alopecia areata. Once RNA had been extracted, it was reverse transcribed into cDNA to act as the sequencing template. Using immunoSEQ multiplex PCR, the repertoire was profiled, and TCRdb retains in-frame clones only, with some absent. This sample has 100,000 to 130,000 clones, with roughly 60% found just once. Sequenced material: CD8+ T cells sorted from blood. The source of these receptors is a human donor in good health.

J is TRBJ1-1 and V is TRBV4-2; D gene unclear. The V and J ends lost 4 bases and 3 bases respectively, with 9 bases between them. From germline, CDR1 is LGHNA and CDR2 YNFKEQ. The CDR3 length is 13 residues. DNA for the CDR3: TGTGCCAGCAGCCCCCGTGTAGACACTGAAGCTTTCTTT. Protein product: CASSPRVDTEAFF.

The rearrangement links TRBV7-2 to TRBJ2-5; perhaps TRBD1 as D (6 bases). The CDR3 is 13 residues long. Germline V gene lookup returns CDR1 SGHTA and CDR2 FQGNSA. V was clipped by 2 bases and J by 2 bases, with 6 bases between them. The CDR3 sequence: CASSLQGQETQYF. Here the CDR3 DNA reads TGTGCCAGCAGCTTACAGGGGCAAGAGACCCAGTACTTC.

The chain has TRBV28 and TRBJ1-3; no clear D. From germline, CDR1 is MDHEN and CDR2 SYDVKM. The V gene lost 5 bases and the J gene lost 0 bases, with 5 bases spanning the gap. This CDR3 contains 13 residues. The chain's CDR3 is CASSPPSGNTIYF. The CDR3 nucleotides read TGTGCCAGCAGTCCCCCCTCTGGAAACACCATATATTTT.

By its share, this clone is large. The same CDR3 also results from other DNA sequences found in this sample. The rearrangement uses TRBV29-1 and TRBJ2-6, with a weak D call TRBD2 (6 bases). CDR1 and CDR2 from the germline V gene are SQVTM and ANQGSEA. The CDR3 has 15 residues. V was shortened by 1 base and J by 1 base, with 8 bases between the two germline ends. CDR3 region: CSVEVGGSGANVLTF. DNA for the CDR3: TGCAGCGTTGAAGTCGGGGGATCTGGGGCCAACGTCCTGACTTTC.

This chain connects TRBV4-2 to TRBJ2-3, with a possible D match to TRBD2 (6 bases). CDR3 size: 14 residues. Trimming left V 3 bases short and J 4 bases short, with 11 bases between. Looked up from germline, CDR1 is LGHNA and CDR2 is YNFKEQ. The CDR3 bases are TGTGCCAGCAGCCAGATGAGGGAGGCAGATACGCAGTATTTT. It translates to CASSQMREADTQYF.

The chain combines TRBV15 with TRBJ2-5; D remains unclear. This CDR3 is 15 amino acids long. Germline V gene data show CDR1 as LNHNV and CDR2 as YYDKDF (reference sequence). V shed 7 bases and J shed 1 base, with 16 bases lying between them. The DNA for the CDR3 is TGTGCCACCACCCCCGAGGTTCTGCCCCAAGAGACCCAGTACTTC. Translating it yields CATTPEVLPQETQYF.

This rearrangement joins TRBV7-9 to TRBJ2-5; unclear D gene. CDR1 and CDR2 from the germline V gene are SEHNR and FQNEAQ (reference sequence). The CDR3 sequence is 13 residues long. Trimming shortened V by 5 bases and J by 4 bases, and 11 bases separated the two germline ends. CDR3 loop: CASSAVSRETQYF. DNA of the CDR3: TGTGCCAGCAGCGCCGTTTCTCGAGAGACCCAGTACTTC.

The chain uses TRBV28 and TRBJ2-7; tentatively, D is TRBD1 (6 bases). CDR1 MDHEN and CDR2 SYDVKM come from the germline V gene. There are 14 residues in the CDR3. Trimming left V 8 bases short and J 0 bases short, with 14 bases between. The CDR3 coding sequence is TGTGCCAGCGAGGACAGCTACAGCTCCTACGAGCAGTACTTC. Its protein product is CASEDSYSSYEQYF.

This clone was detected a few times. The V and J genes are TRBV7-2 and TRBJ2-7; 10 bases fit TRBD1. V dropped 3 bases and J dropped 1; count of bases not matched to a gene: 3. The CDR3 is made up of 15 amino acids. CDR1 and CDR2 (germline): SGHTA, FQGNSA. As DNA, the CDR3 is TGTGCCAGCAGCTTGTCGGACAGGGGGTCCTACGAGCAGTACTTC. This codes for CASSLSDRGSYEQYF.

The chain has TRBV10-3 and TRBJ2-3; TRBD1 matches 7 bases. The CDR3 sequence is 15 residues long. The trim removed 2 bases at V and 2 bases at J, leaving 4 bases unmatched. Germline V gives CDR1 ENHRY, CDR2 SYGVKD. The CDR3 is CAISEGDSLTDTQYF. The DNA for the CDR3 is TGTGCCATCAGTGAGGGGGACAGCCTCACAGATACGCAGTATTTT.

This clone was counted only a few times. This chain connects TRBV19 to TRBJ1-1; D is uncertain. Germline V gene data show CDR1 as LNHDA and CDR2 as SQIVND (reference sequence). The CDR3 contains 12 residues. V dropped 4 bases and J dropped 1 base, with 4 bases sitting between them. The CDR3 DNA follows: TGTGCCAGTAGTACGTCGAACACTGAAGCTTTCTTT. As protein: CASSTSNTEAFF. Filled out from reference TRBV19 and TRBJ1-1, the complete variable domain reads DGGITQSPKYLFRKEGQNVTLSCEQNLNHDAMYWYRQDPGQGLRLIYYSQIVNDFQKGDIAEGYSVSREKKESFPLTVTSAQKNPTAFYLCASSTSNTEAFFGQGTRLTVV.

The V and J genes are TRBV5-1 and TRBJ1-6; D perhaps matches TRBD1 (5 bases). The V end was cut by 0 bases, the J end by 3 bases, with 13 bases between. Germline values: CDR1 SGHRS, CDR2 YFSETQ. The CDR3 consists of 17 residues. In nucleotides, the CDR3 is TGCGCCAGCAGCTTGGCCCAAGGAAGGGGCTATAATTCACCCCTCCACTTT. It is translated as CASSLAQGRGYNSPLHF.

Many counts were recorded for this clone. The V gene is TRBV4-2, the J gene TRBJ1-2; 7 nucleotides agree with TRBD1. The junction had 5 bases not matched to a gene; V was cut back by 2 bases and J by 8 bases. The CDR3 extends over 13 amino acids. Germline CDR1 and CDR2: LGHNA and YNFKEQ. DNA of the CDR3: TGTGCCAGCAGCCAATCCGGGACAGTCGGCTACACCTTC. Translation: CASSQSGTVGYTF.

The genes are TRBV7-6 and TRBJ2-5; a possible D gene is TRBD2 (6 bases). The CDR3 is 14 residues long. The germline gives CDR1 SGHVS, CDR2 FNYEAQ. Trimming cost V 3 bases and J 5 bases, with 13 bases left between them. The CDR3 DNA is TGTGCCAGCAGCTTCGGGGGATACGGGGAGACCCAGTACTTC. It encodes CASSFGGYGETQYF.

This rearrangement joins TRBV10-3 to TRBJ1-6; 9 nucleotides match TRBD1. V lost 4 bases to trimming and J lost 8 bases; unmatched junction nucleotides: 3. Germline assignment: CDR1 ENHRY and CDR2 SYGVKD. The CDR3 loop spans 14 amino acids. DNA of the CDR3: TGTGCCATCAGTGGACAGGGGGTGGATTCACCCCTCCACTTT. It is translated as CAISGQGVDSPLHF.

This clone has more than one count but fewer than ten. This chain connects TRBV5-6 to TRBJ2-1, with a tentative D call TRBD2 (7 bases). This CDR3 region has 14 residues. Trimming left V 4 bases short and J 8 bases short, with 16 bases between. Germline CDR1 reads SGHDT; CDR2 reads YYEEEE. The CDR3 region has the DNA TGTGCCAGCAGCCCCGGTTTCGGGGGGCATGAGCAGTTCTTC. Protein product: CASSPGFGGHEQFF. Using reference TRBV5-6 and TRBJ2-1 for the parts outside the CDR3, the full variable domain is DAGVTQSPTHLIKTRGQQVTLRCSPKSGHDTVSWYQQALGQGPQFIFQYYEEEERQRGNFPDRFSGHQFPNYSSELNVNALLLGDSALYLCASSPGFGGHEQFFGPGTRLTVL.

This clone was seen a few times. DNA for the CDR3: TGTGCCAGTAGTATTCTCGCCAACACTGAAGCTTTCTTT. The encoded protein is CASSILANTEAFF. The chain is built from TRBV19 and TRBJ1-1, with D hard to call. The CDR3 runs 13 residues. V lost 3 bases and J 2 bases, leaving 7 bases between the germline ends. Germline lookup yields CDR1 LNHDA and CDR2 SQIVND (reference sequence).

The V gene is TRBV27, the J gene TRBJ2-7; 8 positions match TRBD1. This CDR3 has 17 residues. V was clipped by 4 bases and J by 7 bases; unmatched bases: 18. Germline CDR1 is MNHEY and CDR2 is SMNVEV (reference sequence). CDR3 nucleotide sequence: TGTGCCAGCAGTTCGATCCAGTTAGGACAGGGATGGGGGGAGCAGTACTTC. It translates to CASSSIQLGQGWGEQYF.

This clone appeared once. This chain uses TRBV15 with TRBJ1-5; D unresolved. V gave up 9 bases and J gave up 2 bases, with 8 bases separating them. This CDR3 comprises 12 residues. Germline-derived CDR1 and CDR2 are LNHNV and YYDKDF (reference sequence). CDR3 sequence (DNA): TGTGCCACTAGGTCCGGCAATCAGCCCCAGCATTTT. It specifies CATRSGNQPQHF.

This clone was seen a single time. The V and J genes are TRBV12-2 and TRBJ2-7; TRBD1, the table's D call, lacks a check against the DNA. TRBV12-2 is listed as a pseudogene. This CDR3 comprises 15 residues. Here the CDR3 DNA reads TGTGCAAGTCGCTTAGCACCTCCAGGGTCCTACGAGCAGTACTTC. Translation: CASRLAPPGSYEQYF.

Only one count was recorded for this clone. The genes are TRBV7-9 and TRBJ2-1, with TRBD2 matching over 9 bases. The V gene end was trimmed by 5 bases and the J gene end by 6 bases; junction bases not matched to a gene: 8. This CDR3 has 15 residues. Germline CDR1 SEHNR, CDR2 FQNEAQ (reference sequence). The chain's CDR3 is CASSPLAGTANEQFF. The DNA for the CDR3 is TGTGCCAGCAGCCCTCTAGCGGGGACCGCCAATGAGCAGTTCTTC.

CDR3 amino acids: CASSLAPGQPNTEAFF. CDR3 nucleotide sequence: TGTGCCAGCAGCTTAGCTCCGGGACAGCCGAACACTGAAGCTTTCTTT. V is TRBV7-2 and J is TRBJ1-1; TRBD1 matches 7 bases. Germline V gene data show CDR1 as SGHTA and CDR2 as FQGNSA. Trimming at V came to 0 bases and at J to 1 base, leaving 5 bases not matched to a gene. CDR3 length equals 16 residues.

This rearrangement joins TRBV25-1 to TRBJ1-1; D unresolved. V shed 7 bases and J shed 7 bases, with 7 bases lying between them. The length of the CDR3 is 10 residues. CDR1 is MGHDK and CDR2 is SYGVNS in the germline V gene. This chain's CDR3 is CASIENEAFF. CDR3 DNA sequence: TGTGCCAGCATTGAGAATGAAGCTTTCTTT.

The table lists this clone with a few counts. The chain links TRBV4-2 to TRBJ1-6; the match to TRBD1 covers 8 bases. The CDR3 is 16 residues long. V shed 3 bases and J 4 bases; nucleotides not matched to a gene: 5. Germline CDR1 LGHNA, CDR2 YNFKEQ. The CDR3 region has the DNA TGTGCCAGCAGCCAGGCCAGGACAGGGTATAATTCACCCCTCCACTTT. It encodes CASSQARTGYNSPLHF.